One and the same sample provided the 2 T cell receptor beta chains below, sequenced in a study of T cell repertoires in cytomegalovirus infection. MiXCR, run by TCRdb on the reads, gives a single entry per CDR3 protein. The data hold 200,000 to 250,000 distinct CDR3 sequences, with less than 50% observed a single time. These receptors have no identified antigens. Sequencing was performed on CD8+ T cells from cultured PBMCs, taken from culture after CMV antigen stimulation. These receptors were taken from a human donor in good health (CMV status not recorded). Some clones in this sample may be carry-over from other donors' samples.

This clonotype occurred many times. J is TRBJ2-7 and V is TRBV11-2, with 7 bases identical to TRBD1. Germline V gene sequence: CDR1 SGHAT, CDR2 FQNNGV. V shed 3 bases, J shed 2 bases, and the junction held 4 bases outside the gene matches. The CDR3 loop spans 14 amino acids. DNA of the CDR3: TGTGCCAGCAGCTTCCCGGGACAGACCTACGAGCAGTACTTC. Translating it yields CASSFPGQTYEQYF. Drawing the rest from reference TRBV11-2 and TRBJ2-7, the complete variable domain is EAGVAQSPRYKIIEKRQSVAFWCNPISGHATLYWYQQILGQGPKLLIQFQNNGVVDDSQLPKDRFSAERLKGVDSTLKIQPAKLEDSAVYLCASSFPGQTYEQYFGPGTRLTVT.

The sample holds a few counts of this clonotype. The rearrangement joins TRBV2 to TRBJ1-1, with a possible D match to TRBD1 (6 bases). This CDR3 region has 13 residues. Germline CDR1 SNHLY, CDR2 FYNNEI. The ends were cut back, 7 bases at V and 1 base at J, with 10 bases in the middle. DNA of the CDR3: TGTGCCAGCAACGCGGACAGGAACACTGAAGCTTTCTTT. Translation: CASNADRNTEAFF.